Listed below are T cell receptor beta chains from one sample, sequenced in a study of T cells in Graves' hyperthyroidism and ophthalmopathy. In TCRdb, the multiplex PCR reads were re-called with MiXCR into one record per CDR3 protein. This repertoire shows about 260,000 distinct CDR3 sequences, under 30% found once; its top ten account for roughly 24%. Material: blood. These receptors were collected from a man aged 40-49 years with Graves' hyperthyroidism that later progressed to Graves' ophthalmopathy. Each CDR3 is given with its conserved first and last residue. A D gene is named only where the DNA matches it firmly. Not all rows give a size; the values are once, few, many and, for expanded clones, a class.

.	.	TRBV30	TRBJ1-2	CAWSELGEPGYTF	TGTGCCTGGAGTGAACTCGGGGAGCCTGGCTACACCTTC
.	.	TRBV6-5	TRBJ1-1	CASSYSWAVGPGTEAFF	TGTGCCAGCAGTTACTCTTGGGCCGTGGGCCCCGGCACTGAAGCTTTCTTT
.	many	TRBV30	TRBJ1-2	CAWSVAGIGLGYTF	TGTGCCTGGAGTGTAGCAGGGATCGGGCTTGGCTACACCTTC
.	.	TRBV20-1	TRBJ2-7	CSARDVVGSSYEQYF	TGCAGTGCTAGAGATGTCGTGGGCAGTTCCTACGAGCAGTACTTC
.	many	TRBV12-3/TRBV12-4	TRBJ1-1	CASSSLLRGGTEAFF	TGTGCCAGCAGTTCGCTGCTGAGGGGTGGAACTGAAGCTTTCTTT
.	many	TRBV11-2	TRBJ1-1	CASSAPLNRGESEAFF	TGTGCCAGCAGCGCACCCCTTAATCGGGGTGAATCTGAAGCTTTCTTT
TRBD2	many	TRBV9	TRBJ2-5	CASSAAGGQWETQYF	TGTGCCAGCAGCGCCGCGGGGGGGCAGTGGGAGACCCAGTACTTC
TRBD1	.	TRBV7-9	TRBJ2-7	CASSFPGQTYEQYF	TGTGCCAGCAGCTTCCCGGGACAGACCTACGAGCAGTACTTC
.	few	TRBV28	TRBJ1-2	CASSTATDYGYTF	TGTGCCAGCAGTACCGCGACGGATTATGGCTACACCTTC
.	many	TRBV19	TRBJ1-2	CASSILTGSGYGYTF	TGTGCCAGTAGTATATTAACAGGTTCGGGCTATGGCTACACCTTC
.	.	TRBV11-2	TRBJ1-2	CASSSETQTYGYTF	TGTGCCAGCAGCTCGGAGACACAAACTTATGGCTACACCTTC
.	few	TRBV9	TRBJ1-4	CASSVEGPHATNEKLFF	TGTGCCAGCAGCGTAGAGGGGCCCCATGCAACTAATGAAAAACTGTTTTTT
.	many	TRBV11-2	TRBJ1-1	CASSLEGGLPNTEAFF	TGTGCCAGCAGCTTAGAGGGGGGCCTACCGAACACTGAAGCTTTCTTT
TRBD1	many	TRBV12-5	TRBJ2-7	CASGRQGTPYEQYF	TGTGCTAGTGGGAGACAGGGGACTCCCTACGAGCAGTACTTC
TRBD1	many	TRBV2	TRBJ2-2	CASRDRGNGELFF	TGTGCCAGCCGCGACAGGGGTAACGGGGAGCTGTTTTTT
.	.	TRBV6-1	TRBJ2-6	CASMAPSRISGANVLTF	TGTGCCAGCATGGCCCCGTCACGAATTTCTGGGGCCAACGTCCTGACTTTC
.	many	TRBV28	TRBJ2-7	CASSLSPPTGSYEQYF	TGTGCCAGCAGTTTATCTCCCCCGACAGGATCCTACGAGCAGTACTTC
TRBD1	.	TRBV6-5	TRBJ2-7	CASSYVQGDHYEQYF	TGTGCCAGCAGTTACGTACAGGGGGACCACTACGAGCAGTACTTC
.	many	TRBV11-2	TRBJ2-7	CASSLDFEQYF	TGTGCCAGCAGCTTAGATTTCGAGCAGTACTTC
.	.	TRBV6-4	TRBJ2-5	CASSWGGQETQYF	TGTGCCAGCAGTTGGGGCGGCCAAGAGACCCAGTACTTC
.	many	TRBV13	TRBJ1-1	CASSPRGGWTEAFF	TGTGCCAGCAGCCCCCGAGGGGGGTGGACTGAAGCTTTCTTT
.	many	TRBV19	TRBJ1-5	CASSTTNLLRPQHF	TGTGCCAGTAGTACCACGAATCTGTTGAGGCCCCAGCATTTT
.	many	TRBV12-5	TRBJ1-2	CASGNSNYGYTF	TGTGCTAGTGGTAACAGCAACTATGGCTACACCTTC
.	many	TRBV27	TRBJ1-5	CASSFGRAQPQHF	TGTGCCAGCAGTTTTGGACGGGCTCAGCCCCAGCATTTT
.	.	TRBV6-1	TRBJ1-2	CASATGFYGYTF	TGTGCCAGCGCCACGGGGTTCTATGGCTACACCTTC
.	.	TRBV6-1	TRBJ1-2	CASSESRIDYGYTF	TGTGCCAGCAGTGAAAGCAGGATCGACTATGGCTACACCTTC
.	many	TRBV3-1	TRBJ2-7	CASSQDRGVAYEQYF	TGTGCCAGCAGCCAAGATCGAGGGGTTGCCTACGAGCAGTACTTC
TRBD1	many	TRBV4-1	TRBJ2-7	CASSQDLDRDGYEQYF	TGCGCCAGCAGCCAAGATTTGGACAGGGATGGTTACGAGCAGTACTTC
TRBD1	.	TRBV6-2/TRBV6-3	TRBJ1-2	CASSNGQGRPYTF	TGTGCCAGCAGTAATGGACAGGGCCGCCCCTACACCTTC
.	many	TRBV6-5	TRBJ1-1	CASSPMLVNTEAFF	TGTGCCAGCAGCCCGATGTTGGTGAACACTGAAGCTTTCTTT
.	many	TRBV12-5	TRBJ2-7	CASGLVGYEQYF	TGTGCTAGTGGTTTGGTAGGGTACGAGCAGTACTTC
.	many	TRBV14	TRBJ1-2	CASSQDLSGYTF	TGTGCCAGCAGCCAAGATCTTAGTGGCTACACCTTC
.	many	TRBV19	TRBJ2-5	CASGKRKEETQYF	TGTGCCAGTGGTAAGCGGAAGGAGGAGACCCAGTACTTC
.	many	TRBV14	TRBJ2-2	CASGRERNTGELFF	TGTGCCAGCGGCAGGGAACGGAACACCGGGGAGCTGTTTTTT
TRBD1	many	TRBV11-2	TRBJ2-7	CASSWELGTGYREQYF	TGTGCCAGCAGCTGGGAGTTGGGGACAGGGTACCGCGAGCAGTACTTC
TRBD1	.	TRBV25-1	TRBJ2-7	CASSGTGGGYEQYF	TGTGCCAGCAGTGGGACAGGGGGCGGCTACGAGCAGTACTTC
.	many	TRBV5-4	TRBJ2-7	CASSLRRKQSF	TGTGCCAGCAGCCTCCGCAGGAAACAGTCCTTC
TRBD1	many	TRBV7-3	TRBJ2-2	CASSAIGGSGELFF	TGTGCCAGCAGCGCCATAGGGGGCTCCGGGGAGCTGTTTTTT
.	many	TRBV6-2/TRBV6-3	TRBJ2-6	CASSYTVGGSGANVLTF	TGTGCCAGCAGTTACACGGTCGGCGGGTCTGGGGCCAACGTCCTGACTTTC
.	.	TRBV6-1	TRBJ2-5	CASSLRDGIQETQYF	TGTGCCAGCAGTCTCCGGGACGGAATCCAAGAGACCCAGTACTTC
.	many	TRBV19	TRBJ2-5	CASSIDFGRPSETQYF	TGTGCCAGTAGTATAGATTTCGGGCGGCCGTCAGAGACCCAGTACTTC
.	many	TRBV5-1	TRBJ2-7	CASSSVQGTHEQYF	TGCGCCAGCAGCTCCGTCCAGGGGACTCACGAGCAGTACTTC
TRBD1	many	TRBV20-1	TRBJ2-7	CSATGTGNHEQYF	TGCAGTGCTACAGGGACAGGGAACCACGAGCAGTACTTC
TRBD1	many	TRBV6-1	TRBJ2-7	CATGVGTGGRVDEQYF	TGTGCCACCGGGGTCGGGACAGGGGGCCGTGTGGACGAGCAGTACTTC
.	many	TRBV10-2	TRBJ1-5	CASTPVSNQPQHF	TGCGCCAGCACGCCGGTAAGCAATCAGCCCCAGCATTTT
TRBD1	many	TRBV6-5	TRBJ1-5	CASSSVRTGGNQPQHF	TGTGCCAGCAGTTCCGTCCGGACAGGGGGCAATCAGCCCCAGCATTTT
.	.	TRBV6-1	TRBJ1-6	CASSEADSSPLHF	TGTGCCAGCAGTGAAGCTGACAGTTCACCCCTCCACTTT
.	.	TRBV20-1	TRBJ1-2	CSAFRHLPNYGYTF	TGCAGTGCTTTTAGACACCTACCTAACTATGGCTACACCTTC
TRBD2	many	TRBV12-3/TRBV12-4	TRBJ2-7	CASSLSSGISYEQYF	TGTGCCAGCAGTTTGTCTAGCGGGATTTCCTACGAGCAGTACTTC